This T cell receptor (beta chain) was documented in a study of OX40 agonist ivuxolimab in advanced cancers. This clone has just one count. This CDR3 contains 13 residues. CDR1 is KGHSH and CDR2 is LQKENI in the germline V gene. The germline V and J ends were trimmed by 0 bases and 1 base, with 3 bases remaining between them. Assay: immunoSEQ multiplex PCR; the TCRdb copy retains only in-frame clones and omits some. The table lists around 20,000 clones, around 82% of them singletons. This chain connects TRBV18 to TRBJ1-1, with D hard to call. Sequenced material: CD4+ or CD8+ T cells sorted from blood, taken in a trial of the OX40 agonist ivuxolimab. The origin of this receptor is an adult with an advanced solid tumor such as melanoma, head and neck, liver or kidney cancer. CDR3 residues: CASSPPWNTEAFF. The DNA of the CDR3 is TGTGCCAGCTCACCACCGTGGAACACTGAAGCTTTCTTT.